The following is a TCR beta chain sequence with its context. Antigen unknown. This may be a read error, as it is one base from a much larger clone. This entry comes from a study of breast tumors, draining lymph nodes, adjacent tissues. Study conclusions and caveats: Tumor repertoires ranked between lymph nodes and nontumor tissue in diversity, with V and J gene preferences. Most tumor T cells seemingly derive from lymph node, then expand in tumor. That most tumor T cells come from lymph nodes remained unproven.

CDR3 length equals 15 residues. From germline, CDR1 is MNHEY and CDR2 SVGAGI. Breast cancer patients provided tissue from their axillary draining lymph nodes. A single record per CDR3 protein comes from TCRdb applying MiXCR to the multiplex PCR reads. Of 270,000 or so distinct CDR3 sequences listed, under 35% are singletons. What was sequenced was axillary lymph node tissue. The TCR originated in a female donor with breast cancer. Some clones in this sample may be carry-over from other donors' samples. The chain carries TRBV6-5 and TRBJ2-3; possibly TRBD1 for D (6 bases). CDR3 loop: CASRIRGHNTGTQYF. The CDR3 nucleotides read TGTGCCAGCCGGATACGGGGACATAACACAGGTACGCAGTATTTT.